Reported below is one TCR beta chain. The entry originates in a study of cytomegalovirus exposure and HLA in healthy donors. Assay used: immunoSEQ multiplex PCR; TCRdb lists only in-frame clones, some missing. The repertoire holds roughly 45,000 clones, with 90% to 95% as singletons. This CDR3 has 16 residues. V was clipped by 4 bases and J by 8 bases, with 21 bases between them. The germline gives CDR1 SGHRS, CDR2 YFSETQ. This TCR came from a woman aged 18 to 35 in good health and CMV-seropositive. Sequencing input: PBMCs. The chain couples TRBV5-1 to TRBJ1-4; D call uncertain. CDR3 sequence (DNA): TGCGCCAGCAGCCCCTCTACCAACTACCGAGGGGAAAAACTGTTTTTT. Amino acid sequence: CASSPSTNYRGEKLFF.